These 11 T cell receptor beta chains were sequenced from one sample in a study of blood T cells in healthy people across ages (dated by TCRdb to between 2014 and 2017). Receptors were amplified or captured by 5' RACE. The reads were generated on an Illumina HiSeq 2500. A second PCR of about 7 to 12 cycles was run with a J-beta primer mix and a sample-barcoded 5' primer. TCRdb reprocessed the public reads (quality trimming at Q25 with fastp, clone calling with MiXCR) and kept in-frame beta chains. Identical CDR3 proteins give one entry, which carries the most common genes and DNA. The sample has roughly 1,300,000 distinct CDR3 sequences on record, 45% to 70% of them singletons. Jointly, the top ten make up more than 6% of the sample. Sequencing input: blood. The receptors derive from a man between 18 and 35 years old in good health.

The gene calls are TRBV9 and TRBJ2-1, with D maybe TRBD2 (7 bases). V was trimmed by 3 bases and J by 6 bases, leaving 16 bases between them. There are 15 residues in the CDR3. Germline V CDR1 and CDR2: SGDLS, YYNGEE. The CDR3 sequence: CASSALGGTSNEQFF. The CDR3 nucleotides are TGTGCCAGCAGCGCCCTCGGGGGGACAAGCAATGAGCAGTTCTTC.

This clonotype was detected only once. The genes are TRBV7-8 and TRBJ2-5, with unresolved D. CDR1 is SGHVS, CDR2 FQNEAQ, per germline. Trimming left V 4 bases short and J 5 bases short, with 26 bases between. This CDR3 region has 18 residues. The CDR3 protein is CASSSSLSRRTVQETQYF. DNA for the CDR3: TGTGCCAGCAGCTCCTCCCTTTCCAGGAGAACGGTGCAGGAGACCCAGTACTTC.

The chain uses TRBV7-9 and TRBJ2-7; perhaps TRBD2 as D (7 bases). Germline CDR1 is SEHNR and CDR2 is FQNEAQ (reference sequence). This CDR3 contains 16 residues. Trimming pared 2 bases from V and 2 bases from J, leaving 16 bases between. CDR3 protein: CASSLNPGGGTYEQYF. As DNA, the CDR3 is TGTGCCAGCAGCTTAAATCCCGGCGGGGGCACCTACGAGCAGTACTTC.

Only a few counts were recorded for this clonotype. CDR3 residues: CASSHPRGSSYNEQFF. DNA for the CDR3: TGTGCCAGCAGCCATCCCCGGGGGAGCTCCTACAATGAGCAGTTCTTC. The rearrangement joins TRBV12-3 or TRBV12-4 to TRBJ2-1; a possible D gene is TRBD2 (6 bases). The CDR3 contains 16 residues. Trimming shortened V by 6 bases and J by 0 bases, and 15 bases separated the two germline ends.

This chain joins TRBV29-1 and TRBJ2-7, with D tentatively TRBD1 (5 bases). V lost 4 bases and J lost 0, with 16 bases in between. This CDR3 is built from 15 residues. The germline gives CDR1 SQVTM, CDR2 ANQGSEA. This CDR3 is CSVGGRQGPSYEQYF. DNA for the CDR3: TGCAGCGTTGGAGGCCGCCAGGGTCCCTCCTACGAGCAGTACTTC.

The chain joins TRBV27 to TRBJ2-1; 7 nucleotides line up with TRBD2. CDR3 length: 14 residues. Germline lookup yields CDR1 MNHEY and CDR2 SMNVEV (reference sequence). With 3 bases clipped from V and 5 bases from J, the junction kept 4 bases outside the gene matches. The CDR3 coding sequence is TGTGCCAGCAGTTTCGCTAGCGGACACAATGAGCAGTTCTTC. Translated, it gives CASSFASGHNEQFF.

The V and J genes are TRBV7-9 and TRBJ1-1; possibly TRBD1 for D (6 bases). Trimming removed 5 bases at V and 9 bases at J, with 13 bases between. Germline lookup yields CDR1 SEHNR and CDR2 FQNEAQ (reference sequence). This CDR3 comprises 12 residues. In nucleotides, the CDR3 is TGTGCCAGCAGCGATCGACAGGAAAAAGCTTTCTTT. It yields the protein CASSDRQEKAFF.

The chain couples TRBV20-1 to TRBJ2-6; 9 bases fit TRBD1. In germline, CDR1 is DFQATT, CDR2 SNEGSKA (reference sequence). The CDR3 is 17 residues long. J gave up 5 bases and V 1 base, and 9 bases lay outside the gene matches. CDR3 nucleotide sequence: TGCAGTGCTAGAGCCCAGGACAGGGGTACGAGGGCCAACGTCCTGACTTTC. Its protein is CSARAQDRGTRANVLTF.

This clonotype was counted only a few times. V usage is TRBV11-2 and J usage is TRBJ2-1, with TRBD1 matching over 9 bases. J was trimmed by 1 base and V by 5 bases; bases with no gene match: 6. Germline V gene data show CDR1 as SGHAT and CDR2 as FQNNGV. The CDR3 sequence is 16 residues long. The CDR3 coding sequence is TGTGCCAGCAGCGATCGGGACAGGGCTTCCTACAATGAGCAGTTCTTC. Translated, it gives CASSDRDRASYNEQFF.

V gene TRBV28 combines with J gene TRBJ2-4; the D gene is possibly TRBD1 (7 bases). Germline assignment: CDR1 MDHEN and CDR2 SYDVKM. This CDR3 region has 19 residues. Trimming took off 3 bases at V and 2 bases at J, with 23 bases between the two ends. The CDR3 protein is CASSFPPWRGLVTKNIQYF. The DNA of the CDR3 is TGTGCCAGCAGTTTCCCCCCTTGGAGGGGGCTAGTAACCAAAAACATTCAGTACTTC. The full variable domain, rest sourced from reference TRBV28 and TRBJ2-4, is DVKVTQSSRYLVKRTGEKVFLECVQDMDHENMFWYRQDPGLGLRLIYFSYDVKMKEKGDIPEGYSVSREKKERFSLILESASTNQTSMYLCASSFPPWRGLVTKNIQYFGAGTRLSVL.

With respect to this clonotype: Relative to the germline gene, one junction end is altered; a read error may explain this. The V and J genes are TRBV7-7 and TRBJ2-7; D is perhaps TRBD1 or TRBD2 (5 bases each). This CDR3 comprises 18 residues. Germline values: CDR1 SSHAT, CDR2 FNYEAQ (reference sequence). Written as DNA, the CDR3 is TGTGCTAGCAGCTTAGAATATCTCGGCAGGGAGAGCTCCTGCGAGCAGTACTTC. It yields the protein CASSLEYLGRESSCEQYF.